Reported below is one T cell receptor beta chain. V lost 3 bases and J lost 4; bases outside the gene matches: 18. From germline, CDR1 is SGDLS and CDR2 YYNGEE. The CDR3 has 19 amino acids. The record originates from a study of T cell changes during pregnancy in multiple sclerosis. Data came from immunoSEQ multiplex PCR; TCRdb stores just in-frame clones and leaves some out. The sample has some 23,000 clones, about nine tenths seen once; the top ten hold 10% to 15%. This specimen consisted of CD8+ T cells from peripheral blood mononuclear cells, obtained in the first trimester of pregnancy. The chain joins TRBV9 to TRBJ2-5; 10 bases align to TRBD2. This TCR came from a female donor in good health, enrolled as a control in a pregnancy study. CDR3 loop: CASSAKGESSGSFLETQYF. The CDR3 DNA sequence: TGTGCCAGCAGCGCCAAGGGGGAATCTAGCGGGAGTTTTTTAGAGACCCAGTACTTC. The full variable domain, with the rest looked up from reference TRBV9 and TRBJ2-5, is DSGVTQTPKHLITATGQRVTLRCSPRSGDLSVYWYQQSLDQGLQFLIQYYNGEERAKGNILERFSAQQFPDLHSELNLSSLELGDSALYFCASSAKGESSGSFLETQYFGPGTRLLVL.